The 5 T cell receptor beta chains in this list originate from one sample, sequenced in a study of control samples from healthy donors and cancer patients. Assay: immunoSEQ multiplex PCR; the TCRdb copy retains only in-frame clones and omits some. The table shows approximately 70,000 clones, with roughly 87% occurring only once. Sequencing was performed on PBMCs. These receptors were collected from a man aged 55 to 70 with colorectal cancer.

The chain is built from TRBV6-1 and TRBJ2-1; 9 bases are a match to TRBD1. The CDR3 length is 16 residues. From germline, CDR1 is MNHNS and CDR2 SASEGT. V gave up 4 bases and J gave up 10 bases; unmatched junction bases: 14. The CDR3 loop is CASSGLPGQGNPEQFF. The DNA for the CDR3 is TGTGCCAGCAGTGGCCTCCCGGGACAGGGAAATCCCGAGCAGTTCTTC.

V is TRBV7-9 and J is TRBJ2-7, with D possibly being TRBD1 or TRBD2 (5 bases each). V was trimmed by 5 bases and J by 0 bases, leaving 8 bases between them. The CDR3 spans 13 residues. Germline CDR1 is SEHNR and CDR2 is FQNEAQ (reference sequence). The CDR3: CASSPGTSYEQYF. CDR3 in DNA: TGTGCCAGCAGCCCGGGGACCTCCTACGAGCAGTACTTC.

J is TRBJ1-3 and V is TRBV4-2, with unresolved D. V lost 1 base, J lost 0 bases, and 4 bases lay in between. The germline CDR1 and CDR2 sequences are LGHNA and YNFKEQ. The CDR3 consists of 14 residues. In nucleotides, the CDR3 is TGTGCCAGCAGCCAAGCAGGCTCTGGAAACACCATATATTTT. Encoded protein: CASSQAGSGNTIYF.

The V and J genes are TRBV6-5 and TRBJ1-1; no firm D call. V lost 4 bases to trimming and J lost 6 bases, with 15 bases between them. This CDR3 is built from 14 residues. Germline values: CDR1 MNHEY, CDR2 SVGAGI. For the CDR3, the DNA is TGTGCCAGCAGTTCAAGACGCCTACGGGCTGAAGCTTTCTTT. Translating it yields CASSSRRLRAEAFF.

This chain links TRBV18 with TRBJ1-5; TRBD1 might be the D (6 bases). V was pared by 1 base and J by 1 base, with 14 bases between. From germline, CDR1 is KGHSH and CDR2 LQKENI. The CDR3 is made up of 17 amino acids. Here the CDR3 reads CASSPRVGARSNQPQHF. In nucleotides, the CDR3 is TGTGCCAGCTCACCACGAGTGGGGGCGAGGAGCAATCAGCCCCAGCATTTT.